This TCR beta chain was captured by sequencing in a study of control samples from healthy donors and cancer patients. Germline V gene sequence: CDR1 LGHDT, CDR2 YNNKEL (reference sequence). Trimming took off 4 bases at V and 1 base at J, with 10 bases between the two ends. The CDR3 spans 14 residues. Assay used: immunoSEQ multiplex PCR; TCRdb lists only in-frame clones, some missing. The sample records over 150,000 clones, 94% being singletons. This clone was picked up a small number of times. The specimen was blood. V is TRBV3-1 (or the pseudogene TRBV3-2) and J is TRBJ1-1, with D uncertain. This sequence was found in a woman between 18 and 29 years old in good health. The CDR3 bases are TGTGCCAGCAGCCGAACCGTCGGGAACACTGAAGCTTTCTTT. It specifies CASSRTVGNTEAFF.